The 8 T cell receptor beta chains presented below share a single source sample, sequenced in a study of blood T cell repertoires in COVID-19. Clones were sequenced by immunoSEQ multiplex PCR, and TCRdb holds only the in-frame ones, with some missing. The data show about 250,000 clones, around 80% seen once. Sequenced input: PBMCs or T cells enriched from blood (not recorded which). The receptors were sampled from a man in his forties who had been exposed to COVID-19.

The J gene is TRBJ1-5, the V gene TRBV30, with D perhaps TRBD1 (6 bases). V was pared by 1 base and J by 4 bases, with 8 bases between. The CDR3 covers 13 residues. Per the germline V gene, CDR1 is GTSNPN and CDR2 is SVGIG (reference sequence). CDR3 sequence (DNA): TGTGCCTGGAGTGGACAGGAAAATCAGCCCCAGCATTTT. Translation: CAWSGQENQPQHF.

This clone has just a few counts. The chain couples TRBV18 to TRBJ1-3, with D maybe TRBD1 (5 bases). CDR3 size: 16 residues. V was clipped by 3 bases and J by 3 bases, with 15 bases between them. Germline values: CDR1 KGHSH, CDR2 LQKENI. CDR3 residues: CASSPMAQVFGNTIYF. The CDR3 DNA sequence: TGTGCCAGCTCACCCATGGCACAGGTATTTGGAAACACCATATATTTT. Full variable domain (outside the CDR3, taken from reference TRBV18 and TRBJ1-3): NAGVMQNPRHLVRRRGQEARLRCSPMKGHSHVYWYRQLPEEGLKFMVYLQKENIIDESGMPKERFSAEFPKEGPSILRIQQVVRGDSAAYFCASSPMAQVFGNTIYFGEGSWLTVV.

CDR3 sequence reads: CASSISRDKRYSGNTIYF. The CDR3 DNA reads as TGTGCCAGCAGCATATCCCGGGACAAACGTTACTCTGGAAACACCATATATTTT. The chain recombines TRBV21-1 with TRBJ1-3; the table's D call TRBD1 went unverified against the DNA. TRBV21-1 is listed as a pseudogene. The CDR3 runs 18 residues.

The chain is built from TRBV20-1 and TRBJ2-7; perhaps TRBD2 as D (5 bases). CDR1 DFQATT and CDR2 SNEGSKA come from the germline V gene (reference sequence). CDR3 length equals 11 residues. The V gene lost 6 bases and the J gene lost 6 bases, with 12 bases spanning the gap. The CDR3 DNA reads TGCAGTGCCCTGACTAATTTCGAGCAGTACTTC. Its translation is CSALTNFEQYF.

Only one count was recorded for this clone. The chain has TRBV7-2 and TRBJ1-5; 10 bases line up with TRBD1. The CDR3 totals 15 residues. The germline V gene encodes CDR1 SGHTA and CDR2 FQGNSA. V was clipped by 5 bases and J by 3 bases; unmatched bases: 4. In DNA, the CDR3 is TGTGCCAGCAGCCCGGGACAGGGGCTCAATCAGCCCCAGCATTTT. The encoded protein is CASSPGQGLNQPQHF.

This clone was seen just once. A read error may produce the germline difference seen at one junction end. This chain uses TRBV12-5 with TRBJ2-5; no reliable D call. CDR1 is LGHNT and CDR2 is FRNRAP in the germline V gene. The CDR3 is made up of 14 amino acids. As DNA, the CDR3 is TGTGCTAGTGGCTTGGGTGGGCTCGAAGAGACCCAGTACTTC. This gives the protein CASGLGGLEETQYF.

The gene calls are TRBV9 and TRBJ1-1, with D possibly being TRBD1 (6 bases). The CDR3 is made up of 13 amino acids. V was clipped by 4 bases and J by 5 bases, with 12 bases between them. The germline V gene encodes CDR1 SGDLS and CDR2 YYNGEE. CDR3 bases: TGTGCCAGCAGCTCCGGGCAGGGGACTGAAGCTTTCTTT. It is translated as CASSSGQGTEAFF.

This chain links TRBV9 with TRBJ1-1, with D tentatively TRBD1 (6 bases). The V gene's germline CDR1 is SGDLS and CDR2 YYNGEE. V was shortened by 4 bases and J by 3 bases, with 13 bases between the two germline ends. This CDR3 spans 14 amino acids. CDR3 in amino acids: CASSRGGQDTEAFF. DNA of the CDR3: TGTGCCAGCAGCCGGGGGGGGCAGGACACTGAAGCTTTCTTT.